These 20 T cell receptor beta chains were all obtained from the same sample, sequenced in a study of cytomegalovirus exposure and HLA in healthy donors. The PCR made use of 60 Vbeta and 13 Jbeta primers. Assay: immunoSEQ multiplex PCR; the TCRdb copy retains only in-frame clones and omits some. The sample yields roughly 100,000 clones, about three quarters seen once. Sequencing was done on a sample of PBMCs. Every receptor here comes from a woman aged 40 to 50 in good health and CMV-seropositive.

The chain combines TRBV7-2 with TRBJ2-1; TRBD2 aligns across 8 bases. Germline V gene lookup returns CDR1 SGHTA and CDR2 FQGNSA. The CDR3 has 14 amino acids. After removal of 5 bases from V and 4 bases from J, the junction contained 4 bases not matched to a gene. CDR3 protein: CASSPGGAYNEQFF. The CDR3 DNA reads as TGTGCCAGCAGCCCCGGGGGGGCGTACAATGAGCAGTTCTTC.

The gene calls are TRBV2 and TRBJ2-7; the match to TRBD2 covers 7 bases. Per the germline V gene, CDR1 is SNHLY and CDR2 is FYNNEI. This CDR3 has 14 residues. V lost 8 bases, J lost 5 bases, and 12 bases stayed unmatched. The CDR3 sequence is CASGPGLSRDEQYF. The DNA of the CDR3 is TGTGCCAGCGGACCGGGACTATCACGCGACGAGCAGTACTTC.

This clone has more than one count but fewer than ten. The chain carries TRBV13 and TRBJ1-1, with D possibly matching TRBD1 (5 bases). Germline CDR1 reads PRHDT; CDR2 reads FYEKMQ (reference sequence). Trimming took off 2 bases at V and 0 bases at J, with 10 bases between the two ends. The length of the CDR3 is 15 residues. The CDR3 loop reads CASSLWGSLNTEAFF. CDR3 sequence (DNA): TGTGCCAGCAGCTTATGGGGCAGTTTGAACACTGAAGCTTTCTTT.

The chain recombines TRBV7-9 with TRBJ2-7; 10 bases match TRBD1. Germline loops: CDR1 SEHNR, CDR2 FQNEAQ (reference sequence). With 5 bases clipped from V and 4 bases from J, the junction kept 11 bases outside the gene matches. The CDR3 is 16 residues long. CDR3 amino acids: CASSNTVRQGAYEQYF. CDR3 coding DNA: TGTGCCAGCAGCAACACGGTTCGACAGGGGGCTTACGAGCAGTACTTC.

The chain joins TRBV4-3 to TRBJ2-3; D possibly corresponds to TRBD2 (5 bases). Germline CDR1 LGHNA, CDR2 YSLEER. Trimming took off 2 bases at V and 5 bases at J, with 17 bases between the two ends. The CDR3 consists of 16 residues. The CDR3 bases are TGCGCCAGCAGCCAACTCCGGGAACTGGATGTAGATACGCAGTATTTT. Translated: CASSQLRELDVDTQYF.

The chain employs TRBV20-1 and TRBJ1-2; D is undetermined. Trimming took 7 bases from V and 3 from J, leaving 9 bases between them. The CDR3 runs 11 residues. Germline assignment: CDR1 DFQATT and CDR2 SNEGSKA (reference sequence). CDR3 DNA sequence: TGCAGTGGGGCCCAGGACTATGGCTACACCTTC. This codes for CSGAQDYGYTF.

The chain employs TRBV6-5 and TRBJ2-3; D not certain. The CDR3 consists of 14 residues. V was cut by 6 bases and J by 3 bases, with 13 bases left in between. Germline V gives CDR1 MNHEY, CDR2 SVGAGI. The CDR3 protein is CASRPFLQTDTQYF. The CDR3, as DNA: TGTGCCAGCAGGCCATTTTTGCAGACAGATACGCAGTATTTT.

This chain joins TRBV4-1 and TRBJ2-6, with 8 bases aligning to TRBD1. Germline V gene data show CDR1 as MGHRA and CDR2 as YSYEKL. CDR3 length equals 19 residues. The ends lost 5 bases at V and 1 base at J; junction bases unmatched: 13. The CDR3 sequence: CASSYASGGKGSGANVLTF. In DNA form, the CDR3 reads TGCGCCAGCAGCTATGCCTCAGGGGGCAAAGGGTCTGGGGCCAACGTCCTGACTTTC.

The V gene is TRBV7-9, the J gene TRBJ2-2; D uncertain. Trimming cost V 1 base and J 3 bases, with 6 bases left between them. Germline lookup yields CDR1 SEHNR and CDR2 FQNEAQ (reference sequence). The CDR3 totals 14 residues. Here the CDR3 DNA reads TGTGCCAGCAGCTTAGACCGAGACACCGGGGAGCTGTTTTTT. Translating gives CASSLDRDTGELFF.

The chain is built from TRBV28 and TRBJ2-3; no firm D call. V was cut by 6 bases and J by 9 bases, with 13 bases left in between. In germline, CDR1 is MDHEN, CDR2 SYDVKM. CDR3 length equals 12 residues. CDR3 coding DNA: TGTGCCAGCAGCCCCCCCTCGGAGACGCAGTATTTT. It yields the protein CASSPPSETQYF.

The table lists this clone with a few counts. The chain joins TRBV5-6 to TRBJ2-7; TRBD1 matches at 8 bases. The CDR3 is 15 amino acids. From germline, CDR1 is SGHDT and CDR2 YYEEEE. With V trimmed by 4 bases and J by 6 bases, 12 bases remained unmatched. The CDR3 loop reads CASSLKDRGWGEQYF. The CDR3 coding sequence is TGTGCCAGCAGCCTAAAAGACAGGGGTTGGGGCGAGCAGTACTTC.

This clone was observed a few times. This chain joins TRBV29-1 and TRBJ2-7; 10 nucleotides agree with TRBD2. The CDR3 runs 14 residues. J gave up 9 bases and V 6 bases, and 14 bases lay outside the gene matches. From germline, CDR1 is SQVTM and CDR2 ANQGSEA. The CDR3, as DNA: TGCAGCGTGGAGACTGGCCTAGCGGGAGAGTTGCAGTACTTC. Encoded protein: CSVETGLAGELQYF.

The rearrangement uses TRBV6-4 and TRBJ2-1; 11 bases fit TRBD2. CDR1 is MRHNA and CDR2 is SNTAGT in the germline V gene. This CDR3 has 15 amino acids. V lost 4 bases to trimming and J lost 6 bases; unmatched junction nucleotides: 5. CDR3 in amino acids: CASSVGTSGFNEQFF. For the CDR3, the DNA is TGTGCCAGCAGTGTCGGGACTAGCGGATTCAATGAGCAGTTCTTC.

This chain links TRBV5-1 with TRBJ2-2, with TRBD1 matching 11 bases. With V trimmed by 4 bases and J by 5 bases, 10 bases remained unmatched. The germline CDR1 and CDR2 sequences are SGHRS and YFSETQ. CDR3 size: 17 residues. The CDR3 is CASSLGQGDLRTGELFF. The CDR3 coding sequence is TGCGCCAGCAGCCTGGGACAGGGGGATTTGCGGACCGGGGAGCTGTTTTTT.

This clone was observed once. This chain links TRBV6-5 with TRBJ2-7, with 8 bases lining up with TRBD1. Germline values: CDR1 MNHEY, CDR2 SVGAGI. The CDR3 is 14 residues long. Losses at the gene ends were 6 bases for V and 0 bases for J; bases not matched to a gene: 4. CDR3 sequence: CASRDRESSYEQYF. In DNA, the CDR3 is TGTGCCAGCAGGGACAGGGAAAGCTCCTACGAGCAGTACTTC.

The V gene is TRBV9, the J gene TRBJ1-1, with TRBD1 as a possible D gene (6 bases). The CDR3 totals 18 residues. CDR1 is SGDLS and CDR2 is YYNGEE in the germline V gene. V was cut by 3 bases and J by 2 bases, with 23 bases left in between. The CDR3 nucleotides are TGTGCCAGCAGCGCCGTGAGGGGGTCAGGTGTCACTAACACTGAAGCTTTCTTT. Amino acids: CASSAVRGSGVTNTEAFF. Full variable domain (outside the CDR3, taken from reference TRBV9 and TRBJ1-1): DSGVTQTPKHLITATGQRVTLRCSPRSGDLSVYWYQQSLDQGLQFLIQYYNGEERAKGNILERFSAQQFPDLHSELNLSSLELGDSALYFCASSAVRGSGVTNTEAFFGQGTRLTVV.

This clone was seen more than once but under ten times. The gene calls are TRBV2 and TRBJ1-5; 7 nucleotides align to TRBD1. Germline CDR1 SNHLY, CDR2 FYNNEI. V gave up 9 bases and J gave up 6 bases; unmatched junction bases: 11. The CDR3 has 14 amino acids. Here the CDR3 reads CASRKQTGLQPQHF. CDR3 nucleotide sequence: TGTGCCAGTAGGAAACAGACAGGGCTTCAGCCCCAGCATTTT.

The genes are TRBV18 and TRBJ2-7; TRBD2 is a possible D gene (6 bases). The CDR3 length is 15 residues. From germline, CDR1 is KGHSH and CDR2 LQKENI. With 2 bases removed from V and 5 bases from J, the gap between germline ends came to 16 bases. The CDR3 nucleotides read TGTGCCAGCTCACCAGCCGGGAGTAACTGGAACGAGCAGTACTTC. This sequence encodes CASSPAGSNWNEQYF.

The V gene is TRBV6-1, the J gene TRBJ2-7, with 7 bases lining up with TRBD1. V shed 5 bases, J shed 7 bases, and the junction held 11 bases outside the gene matches. Germline CDR1 reads MNHNS; CDR2 reads SASEGT. The CDR3 has 14 residues. The CDR3 region has the DNA TGTGCCAGCAGTTGGACAGGCGTTACTGGGGAGCAGTACTTC. Protein sequence: CASSWTGVTGEQYF.

The chain is built from TRBV6-5 and TRBJ2-7; D may be TRBD2 (5 bases). The CDR3 sequence is 16 residues long. Between the trimmed V and J ends, which lost 2 bases and 4 bases, there was a span of 18 bases. Per germline, CDR1 MNHEY and CDR2 SVGAGI. The DNA of the CDR3 is TGTGCCAGCAGTTACGAGGGCCCCCGCAACTCTTACGAGCAGTACTTC. Its translation is CASSYEGPRNSYEQYF.